Listed here are 30 T cell receptor beta chains from one sample, sequenced in a study of OX40 agonist ivuxolimab in advanced cancers. Clones were read by immunoSEQ multiplex PCR, and TCRdb kept only the in-frame ones, dropping some. The data contain roughly 58,000 clones, 85% of them singletons. The sample in question was CD4+ or CD8+ T cells sorted from blood, obtained in a trial of the OX40 agonist ivuxolimab. The receptor set was obtained from an adult with an advanced solid tumor such as melanoma, head and neck, liver or kidney cancer.

V is TRBV28 and J is TRBJ1-1, with D hard to call. Trimming removed 6 bases from V and 2 bases from J, with 16 bases in between. Germline V lookup: CDR1 MDHEN, CDR2 SYDVKM. This CDR3 is 15 amino acids long. CDR3 amino acids: CASSFASHSNTEAFF. The CDR3 DNA reads TGTGCCAGCAGCTTCGCCAGCCACAGCAACACTGAAGCTTTCTTT.

In this sample, this clone turned up a few times. J is TRBJ2-1 and V is TRBV25-1; D is possibly TRBD1 (5 bases). V was pared by 1 base and J by 10 bases, with 14 bases between. CDR3 length equals 14 residues. Per the germline V gene, CDR1 is MGHDK and CDR2 is SYGVNS. The CDR3 sequence: CASSESRAYQEQFF. The CDR3, as DNA: TGTGCCAGCAGTGAATCCAGGGCCTATCAAGAGCAGTTCTTC. The full variable domain, its missing parts supplied by reference TRBV25-1 and TRBJ2-1, is EADIYQTPRYLVIGTGKKITLECSQTMGHDKMYWYQQDPGMELHLIHYSYGVNSTEKGDLSSESTVSRIRTEHFPLTLESARPSHTSQYLCASSESRAYQEQFFGPGTRLTVL.

The rearrangement uses TRBV5-1 and TRBJ1-4; a weak D match, TRBD1 (5 bases). Germline V gene sequence: CDR1 SGHRS, CDR2 YFSETQ. The CDR3 length is 14 residues. Between the trimmed V and J ends, which lost 7 bases and 3 bases, there was a span of 13 bases. CDR3 in DNA: TGCGCCAGCCGCGGGGGACCCGCTAATGAAAAACTGTTTTTT. It yields the protein CASRGGPANEKLFF. Full variable domain (remainder filled in from reference TRBV5-1 and TRBJ1-4): KAGVTQTPRYLIKTRGQQVTLSCSPISGHRSVSWYQQTPGQGLQFLFEYFSETQRNKGNFPGRFSGRQFSNSRSEMNVSTLELGDSALYLCASRGGPANEKLFFGSGTQLSVL.

This rearrangement joins TRBV4-1 to TRBJ1-6, with no clear D. Germline V gene data show CDR1 as MGHRA and CDR2 as YSYEKL. Trimming shortened V by 4 bases and J by 7 bases, and 23 bases separated the two germline ends. CDR3 length: 18 residues. CDR3 sequence: CASSRPATRLSGNSPLHF. CDR3 nucleotides: TGCGCCAGCAGCCGACCTGCCACAAGACTCTCGGGGAATTCACCCCTCCACTTT.

The chain couples TRBV11-2 to TRBJ1-1; D gene uncertain. CDR3 length equals 11 residues. The germline V gene has CDR1 SGHAT and CDR2 FQNNGV. V was shortened by 5 bases and J by 6 bases, with 7 bases between the two germline ends. In DNA, the CDR3 is TGTGCCAGCAGCAGGACTGCTGAAGCTTTCTTT. Protein product: CASSRTAEAFF.

The chain joins TRBV18 to TRBJ1-6, with TRBD1 identical over 7 bases. Germline-derived CDR1 and CDR2 are KGHSH and LQKENI. Trimming removed 5 bases from V and 18 bases from J; junction bases left unmatched: 16. The CDR3 consists of 14 residues. DNA for the CDR3: TGTGCCAGCTCAAGGGACAGTGACCTGGGGACCCCCCACTTT. This sequence encodes CASSRDSDLGTPHF.

The count of this clone is one. The gene calls are TRBV18 and TRBJ2-7; 7 bases align to TRBD2. The CDR3 covers 16 residues. Losses at the gene ends were 3 bases for V and 0 bases for J; bases not matched to a gene: 8. The V gene's germline CDR1 is KGHSH and CDR2 LQKENI. The CDR3, as DNA: TGTGCCAGCTCACCTTCCCTAGCGGAGAGCTCCTACGAGCAGTACTTC. Translation: CASSPSLAESSYEQYF.

The chain employs TRBV7-3 and TRBJ2-1; no clear D gene. The V end lost 4 bases, the J end lost 0 bases, and 10 bases lay between the germline ends. The CDR3 is made up of 15 amino acids. Germline V CDR1 and CDR2: SGHTA, FQGTGA. CDR3 amino acids: CASSSVLSSYNEQFF. CDR3 sequence (DNA): TGTGCCAGCAGCTCCGTATTGAGCTCCTACAATGAGCAGTTCTTC.

J is TRBJ1-2 and V is TRBV5-4, with a possible D match to TRBD1 (5 bases). The CDR3 spans 14 residues. The germline gives CDR1 SGHNT, CDR2 YYREEE (reference sequence). V was trimmed by 3 bases and J by 8 bases, leaving 17 bases between them. CDR3 protein: CASSSSGGIRGYTF. Here the CDR3 DNA reads TGTGCCAGCAGCTCTTCGGGGGGGATACGGGGCTACACCTTC.

This CDR3 is CASSPWGAGEKLFF. CDR3 bases: TGTGCCAGCAGCCCCTGGGGCGCTGGAGAAAAACTGTTTTTT. V is TRBV5-6 and J is TRBJ1-4; a weak D match, TRBD1 (5 bases). The V gene lost 4 bases and the J gene lost 8 bases, with 15 bases spanning the gap. The CDR3 loop spans 14 amino acids. Germline V CDR1 and CDR2: SGHDT, YYEEEE. Based on the CDR3 plus reference TRBV5-6 and TRBJ1-4, the full variable domain is DAGVTQSPTHLIKTRGQQVTLRCSPKSGHDTVSWYQQALGQGPQFIFQYYEEEERQRGNFPDRFSGHQFPNYSSELNVNALLLGDSALYLCASSPWGAGEKLFFGSGTQLSVL.

By sample share, this clone is medium-sized. The chain has TRBV9 and TRBJ2-3; 8 bases align to TRBD2. Germline V gene sequence: CDR1 SGDLS, CDR2 YYNGEE. The CDR3 runs 15 residues. With V trimmed by 1 base and J by 4 bases, 5 bases remained unmatched. The CDR3 spells CASSVRTSPADTQYF. CDR3 in DNA: TGTGCCAGCAGCGTAAGGACTAGCCCGGCAGATACGCAGTATTTT.

This clone turned up a few times. The chain combines TRBV6-1 with TRBJ1-5, with D possibly being TRBD1 (5 bases). The germline V and J ends were trimmed by 8 bases and 2 bases, with 13 bases remaining between them. The CDR3 consists of 14 residues. Germline V gives CDR1 MNHNS, CDR2 SASEGT. This CDR3 is CASQLGPGNQPQHF. Written as DNA, the CDR3 is TGTGCCAGCCAGTTGGGACCCGGCAATCAGCCCCAGCATTTT.

J is TRBJ2-5 and V is TRBV19, with TRBD2 identical over 8 bases. Germline CDR1 LNHDA, CDR2 SQIVND (reference sequence). This CDR3 has 13 amino acids. V lost 10 bases and J lost 5; bases outside the gene matches: 9. CDR3 nucleotides: TGTGCCACCCGTAGCGGGACCGGGGAGACCCAGTACTTC. This codes for CATRSGTGETQYF.

The chain carries TRBV4-1 and TRBJ1-3; D remains ambiguous. The CDR3 spans 14 residues. Germline assignment: CDR1 MGHRA and CDR2 YSYEKL. V was pared by 1 base and J by 4 bases, with 8 bases between. CDR3 residues: CASSQVPVGNTIYF. The CDR3 DNA is TGCGCCAGCAGCCAAGTCCCAGTCGGAAACACCATATATTTT.

This chain links TRBV11-3 with TRBJ2-3; either TRBD1 or TRBD2 may fit D (5 bases each). The germline V gene encodes CDR1 SGHNT and CDR2 YENEEA. The CDR3 spans 16 residues. V was clipped by 0 bases and J by 4 bases, with 14 bases between them. The CDR3 region is CASSLDLWGISDTQYF. As DNA, the CDR3 is TGTGCCAGCAGCTTAGATCTTTGGGGGATCTCAGATACGCAGTATTTT.

The chain recombines TRBV10-3 with TRBJ2-7, with 9 nucleotides matching TRBD1. Unmatched junction bases numbered 6, after V lost 10 bases and J lost 5 bases. The CDR3 spans 12 residues. CDR1 and CDR2 (germline): ENHRY, SYGVKD. CDR3 region: CATRDRAHEQYF. CDR3 DNA: TGTGCCACCCGGGACAGGGCCCACGAGCAGTACTTC.

V is TRBV19 and J is TRBJ2-7, with TRBD2 matching 7 bases. The trim removed 3 bases at V and 6 bases at J, leaving 8 bases unmatched. CDR1 LNHDA and CDR2 SQIVND come from the germline V gene (reference sequence). This CDR3 has 14 amino acids. The chain's CDR3 is CASSIFAGESEQYF. The CDR3 DNA sequence: TGTGCCAGTAGTATTTTTGCGGGAGAGAGCGAGCAGTACTTC.

The chain links TRBV11-3 to TRBJ2-1; no reliable D call. V was cut by 3 bases and J by 1 base, with 10 bases left in between. Germline V CDR1 and CDR2: SGHNT, YENEEA. This CDR3 is built from 15 residues. The CDR3 is CASSLSLLSYNEQFF. The CDR3 nucleotides are TGTGCCAGCAGCTTGTCCCTATTGTCCTACAATGAGCAGTTCTTC.

Only one count was recorded for this clone. This chain connects TRBV7-2 to TRBJ2-7; D not resolved. The CDR3 is made up of 14 amino acids. Per the germline V gene, CDR1 is SGHTA and CDR2 is FQGNSA. Trimming shortened V by 3 bases and J by 0 bases, and 9 bases separated the two germline ends. Here the CDR3 DNA reads TGTGCCAGCAGCTTTTCGCGGAGCTCCTACGAGCAGTACTTC. It specifies CASSFSRSSYEQYF.

The genes are TRBV7-8 and TRBJ2-3, with 13 bases that match TRBD2. The CDR3 consists of 17 residues. Germline V gene data show CDR1 as SGHVS and CDR2 as FQNEAQ. With 5 bases clipped from V and 6 bases from J, the junction kept 11 bases outside the gene matches. CDR3: CASSLRLAGGQGDTQYF. The CDR3 coding sequence is TGTGCCAGCAGCCTGAGACTAGCGGGGGGTCAAGGGGATACGCAGTATTTT.

The chain uses TRBV14 and TRBJ1-3, with 9 bases aligning to TRBD1. The CDR3 runs to 17 residues. V lost 3 bases, J lost 2 bases, and 8 bases stayed unmatched. The V gene's germline CDR1 is SGHDN and CDR2 FVKESK. The CDR3 nucleotides read TGTGCCAGCAGCCACCAAACAGGGGGCTCGACTGGAAACACCATATATTTT. Protein product: CASSHQTGGSTGNTIYF.

This chain uses TRBV6-1 with TRBJ2-3; D gene uncertain. The CDR3 totals 14 residues. V shed 6 bases and J shed 1 base, with 11 bases lying between them. CDR1 is MNHNS, CDR2 SASEGT, per germline. The CDR3 DNA sequence: TGTGCCAGCAGGGCTTTAGTTGGCACAGATACGCAGTATTTT. Translating it yields CASRALVGTDTQYF.

V and J are TRBV5-1 and TRBJ1-5; 7 nucleotides align to TRBD1. The germline gives CDR1 SGHRS, CDR2 YFSETQ. The CDR3 is made up of 14 amino acids. Germline trimming cut 4 bases from V and 4 bases from J; bases unmatched to any gene: 5. The DNA for the CDR3 is TGCGCCAGCAGCGTGGGACAGCCAAATCAGCCCCAGCATTTT. Amino acids: CASSVGQPNQPQHF.

The chain links TRBV7-9 to TRBJ2-5; D assignment may be TRBD1 or TRBD2 (7 bases each). Deletions cut 1 base from V and 5 bases from J, with 14 bases between. Germline CDR1 SEHNR, CDR2 FQNEAQ (reference sequence). The CDR3 loop spans 15 amino acids. The CDR3 here is CASSLVGTAGETQYF. CDR3 coding DNA: TGTGCCAGCAGCTTAGTCGGGACAGCGGGGGAGACCCAGTACTTC.

The rearrangement links TRBV7-9 to TRBJ2-7, with 7 bases lining up with TRBD1. Germline CDR1 SEHNR, CDR2 FQNEAQ (reference sequence). This CDR3 comprises 16 residues. Losses at the gene ends were 3 bases for V and 4 bases for J; bases not matched to a gene: 12. The CDR3 sequence is CASSFVLWTGGYEQYF. Here the CDR3 DNA reads TGTGCCAGCAGCTTCGTCCTATGGACAGGAGGATACGAGCAGTACTTC.

This rearrangement joins TRBV5-4 to TRBJ1-2; D unresolved. The germline gives CDR1 SGHNT, CDR2 YYREEE (reference sequence). This CDR3 region has 15 residues. V lost 4 bases to trimming and J lost 7 bases, with 20 bases between them. CDR3 nucleotide sequence: TGTGCCAGCAGCCCGGGAGGCAGACCGTACGGTGGCTACACCTTC. Its protein is CASSPGGRPYGGYTF. The complete variable domain, with remaining parts taken from reference TRBV5-4 and TRBJ1-2, reads ETGVTQSPTHLIKTRGQQVTLRCSSQSGHNTVSWYQQALGQGPQFIFQYYREEENGRGNFPPRFSGLQFPNYSSELNVNALELDDSALYLCASSPGGRPYGGYTFGSGTRLTVV.

The rearrangement uses TRBV5-6 and TRBJ2-1; 13 bases fit TRBD2. The CDR3 length is 18 residues. Germline V gives CDR1 SGHDT, CDR2 YYEEEE. Losses at the gene ends were 4 bases for V and 4 bases for J; bases not matched to a gene: 11. The CDR3 bases are TGTGCCAGCAGCGGCCTCCGGACTAGCGGGAGTTCTTACAATGAGCAGTTCTTC. Encoded protein: CASSGLRTSGSSYNEQFF. Variable domain in full (rest from reference TRBV5-6 and TRBJ2-1): DAGVTQSPTHLIKTRGQQVTLRCSPKSGHDTVSWYQQALGQGPQFIFQYYEEEERQRGNFPDRFSGHQFPNYSSELNVNALLLGDSALYLCASSGLRTSGSSYNEQFFGPGTRLTVL.

The V call is TRBV7-2, the J call TRBJ1-1; 12 bases fit TRBD1. The germline CDR1 and CDR2 sequences are SGHTA and FQGNSA. V gave up 5 bases and J gave up 4 bases; unmatched junction bases: 11. The CDR3 consists of 17 residues. CDR3: CASSIPAGQGASTEAFF. The CDR3 DNA is TGTGCCAGCAGCATCCCGGCGGGACAGGGGGCTAGCACTGAAGCTTTCTTT.

This clone was detected a few times. The chain joins TRBV5-1 to TRBJ1-2, with TRBD1 matching 9 bases. J gave up 4 bases and V 4 bases, and 5 bases lay outside the gene matches. CDR3 length: 14 residues. From germline, CDR1 is SGHRS and CDR2 YFSETQ. The CDR3: CASSIDRGGYGYTF. The CDR3 DNA is TGCGCCAGCAGCATAGACAGGGGGGGCTATGGCTACACCTTC.

The V call is TRBV5-1, the J call TRBJ1-1; a weak D match, TRBD1 (6 bases). The germline gives CDR1 SGHRS, CDR2 YFSETQ. Trimming took 4 bases from V and 8 from J, leaving 15 bases between them. The CDR3 has 13 residues. The chain's CDR3 is CASSPPGAGEAFF. The CDR3 DNA reads as TGCGCCAGCAGCCCCCCGGGGGCAGGGGAAGCTTTCTTT.